A selection of T cell receptor beta chains follows, all from one sample in a study of T cells after yellow fever vaccination. TCRdb ran MiXCR on the 5' RACE reads and lists one entry per CDR3 protein. In the table there are about 580,000 distinct CDR3 sequences, roughly a sixth of which are singletons. This specimen was PBMCs, taken 4 to 5 days after the first yellow fever vaccination. The receptors were sampled from a man aged 18 to 29 who received the YFV17D yellow fever vaccine. The CDR3 runs from the conserved cysteine through the conserved F or W. A D gene is named only where the DNA matches it firmly. Not all rows give a size; the values are once, few, many and, for expanded clones, a class.

d_call	clone_size	v_call	j_call	cdr3_aa	cdr3_nt
TRBD2	few	TRBV24-1	TRBJ2-5	CATSERLAGGQETQYF	TGTGCCACCAGTGAGCGACTAGCGGGGGGGCAAGAGACCCAGTACTTC
TRBD1	few	TRBV5-6	TRBJ2-5	CASSENRGQLWETQYF	TGTGCCAGCAGCGAGAACAGGGGGCAGCTTTGGGAGACCCAGTACTTC
TRBD2	many	TRBV7-6	TRBJ2-3	CASSLAGVTDTQYF	TGTGCCAGCAGCTTGGCGGGGGTCACAGATACGCAGTATTTT
NA	few	TRBV12-3/TRBV12-4	TRBJ1-6	CASSLVQGGNSPLHF	TGTGCCAGCAGTTTAGTACAGGGCGGCAATTCACCCCTCCACTTT
NA	NA	TRBV25-1	TRBJ2-2	CASSAGQAYTGELFF	TGTGCCAGCAGTGCGGGCCAGGCTTACACCGGGGAGCTGTTTTTT
NA	NA	TRBV7-9	TRBJ2-5	CASSLTAVGSQYF	TGTGCCAGCAGCTTGACGGCGGTAGGATCCCAGTACTTC
NA	NA	TRBV7-2	TRBJ2-7	CASRPEAGREQYF	TGTGCCAGCAGACCCGAGGCGGGCAGGGAGCAGTACTTC
TRBD1	few	TRBV4-1	TRBJ1-1	CASSQDGTGVPEAFF	TGCGCCAGCAGCCAAGATGGAACAGGGGTTCCTGAAGCTTTCTTT
NA	few	TRBV4-1	TRBJ1-1	CASSQWGRTEAFF	TGCGCCAGCAGCCAATGGGGGCGGACTGAAGCTTTCTTT
TRBD1	few	TRBV4-1	TRBJ1-5	CASSQGHQGGSSNQPQHF	TGCGCCAGCAGCCAAGGGCATCAGGGGGGGAGTAGCAATCAGCCCCAGCATTTT
NA	few	TRBV19	TRBJ1-4	CASSKSAGLTEKLFF	TGTGCCAGTAGTAAATCTGCGGGCCTAACTGAAAAACTGTTTTTT
NA	NA	TRBV7-2	TRBJ2-5	CASSFYRGAGETQYF	TGTGCCAGCAGCTTTTACCGGGGGGCCGGTGAGACCCAGTACTTC
NA	many	TRBV10-2	TRBJ2-1	CASSPMISASYNEQFF	TGCGCCAGCAGTCCAATGATATCGGCCTCCTACAATGAGCAGTTCTTC
TRBD1	many	TRBV5-1	TRBJ2-1	CASSLGQGADEQFF	TGCGCCAGCAGCTTGGGACAGGGGGCGGATGAGCAGTTCTTC
NA	few	TRBV6-1	TRBJ2-2	CASSLDRRELFF	TGTGCCAGCAGTCTAGACCGGAGGGAGCTGTTTTTT
NA	many	TRBV7-3	TRBJ1-6	CASSASGLGSPLHF	TGTGCCAGCAGCGCATCAGGATTAGGATCACCCCTCCACTTT
TRBD1	NA	TRBV5-4	TRBJ1-4	CASSSDVTGASEKLFF	TGTGCCAGCAGCTCGGACGTGACAGGGGCGAGCGAAAAACTGTTTTTT
NA	NA	TRBV2	TRBJ1-6	CASSVLLYNSPLHF	TGTGCCAGCAGTGTTCTCCTCTATAATTCACCCCTCCACTTT
TRBD2	NA	TRBV6-5	TRBJ2-1	CASSYGAGGPFNEQFF	TGTGCCAGCAGTTACGGGGCGGGGGGCCCCTTCAATGAGCAGTTCTTC
TRBD1	few	TRBV5-1	TRBJ1-4	CASSLVGTANEKLFF	TGCGCCAGCAGCTTGGTTGGGACAGCTAATGAAAAACTGTTTTTT
TRBD1	few	TRBV29-1	TRBJ1-1	CSVRPSKQGSTEAFF	TGCAGCGTTAGACCGTCGAAACAGGGGAGTACTGAAGCTTTCTTT
TRBD1	few	TRBV29-1	TRBJ2-5	CSVVVQGARETQYF	TGCAGCGTTGTCGTTCAGGGGGCTCGGGAGACCCAGTACTTC
TRBD1	NA	TRBV7-6	TRBJ2-2	CASSARDRGRTGELFF	TGTGCCAGCAGCGCCCGTGACAGGGGAAGGACCGGGGAGCTGTTTTTT
NA	NA	TRBV4-3	TRBJ2-1	CASSQEAAPRYNEQFF	TGCGCCAGCAGCCAAGAGGCGGCCCCGCGGTACAATGAGCAGTTCTTC
NA	many	TRBV12-3/TRBV12-4	TRBJ2-7	CASSQGNSYEQYF	TGTGCCAGCAGCCAGGGGAACTCCTACGAGCAGTACTTC
NA	few	TRBV6-2/TRBV6-3	TRBJ2-5	CASSHSLLQETQYF	TGTGCCAGCAGTCACAGCTTATTACAAGAGACCCAGTACTTC
TRBD1	once	TRBV9	TRBJ2-6	CASSVAGTVPSGANVLTF	TGTGCCAGCAGCGTAGCCGGGACAGTCCCCTCTGGGGCCAACGTCCTGACTTTC
TRBD1	few	TRBV6-2/TRBV6-3	TRBJ1-2	CASSATGGASYGYTF	TGTGCCAGCAGCGCGACAGGGGGCGCGTCCTATGGCTACACCTTC